Each of the 21 T cell receptor beta chains below was sequenced from the same sample in a study of T cell responses to AZD1222 COVID-19 vaccine. TCRdb keeps only in-frame clones here, not all; method: immunoSEQ multiplex PCR. The sample consists of 65,000 to 100,000 clones, 80% of them appearing once. The material was peripheral blood, obtained on day 0 of AZD1222 vaccination. These receptors all come from an adult in good health.

The chain recombines TRBV3-1 (or the pseudogene TRBV3-2) with TRBJ2-2; D not resolved. Trimming took 7 bases from V and 6 from J, leaving 9 bases between them. CDR1 and CDR2 (germline): LGHDT, YNNKEL (reference sequence). The CDR3 sequence is 12 residues long. The CDR3 DNA is TGTGCCAGCAACAACGAACCCGGGGAGCTGTTTTTT. It codes for CASNNEPGELFF.

In the case of this clone: The junction does not match germline at one end; this may be a read error. J is TRBJ2-3 and V is TRBV5-5; possibly TRBD2 for D (5 bases). Germline V gene sequence: CDR1 SGHKS, CDR2 YYEKEE (reference sequence). There are 14 residues in the CDR3. The DNA for the CDR3 is TGTGCCAGCGGCTTGAGGCTAGCCGCAGATACGCAGTATTTT. Translating it yields CASGLRLAADTQYF.

The CDR3 DNA reads TGTGCCAGCTCACCGGGCCAGGGGAGGGCAGATACGCAGTATTTT. Encoded protein: CASSPGQGRADTQYF. V gene TRBV18 combines with J gene TRBJ2-3; tentatively, D is TRBD2 (7 bases). The CDR3 sequence is 15 residues long. Germline V lookup: CDR1 KGHSH, CDR2 LQKENI. V gave up 3 bases and J gave up 4 bases, with 14 bases separating them. Full variable domain (missing parts from reference TRBV18 and TRBJ2-3): NAGVMQNPRHLVRRRGQEARLRCSPMKGHSHVYWYRQLPEEGLKFMVYLQKENIIDESGMPKERFSAEFPKEGPSILRIQQVVRGDSAAYFCASSPGQGRADTQYFGPGTRLTVL.

V gene TRBV21-1 combines with J gene TRBJ1-5; the listed D gene, TRBD1, was not tested against the DNA. TRBV21-1 is marked as a pseudogene. The CDR3 runs 16 residues. The DNA of the CDR3 is TGTGCCAGCAGCAAAACAGGGGAGAGGAGCAATCAGCCCCAGCATTTT. It translates to CASSKTGERSNQPQHF.

The gene calls are TRBV4-1 and TRBJ1-2; D may be TRBD1 (6 bases). The CDR3 has 15 residues. The germline CDR1 and CDR2 sequences are MGHRA and YSYEKL. V was shortened by 3 bases and J by 7 bases, with 18 bases between the two germline ends. CDR3 sequence: CASSQETDRHAGYTF. CDR3 coding DNA: TGCGCCAGCAGCCAGGAGACGGACAGACATGCTGGCTACACCTTC.

The chain joins TRBV2 to TRBJ2-5, with 11 bases matching TRBD2. The germline gives CDR1 SNHLY, CDR2 FYNNEI. Germline trimming cut 5 bases from V and 2 bases from J; bases unmatched to any gene: 4. The CDR3 has 15 residues. This chain's CDR3 is CASSYIAGGQETQYF. The CDR3 nucleotides read TGTGCCAGCAGTTATATAGCGGGGGGGCAAGAGACCCAGTACTTC.

CDR3 residues: CASSLPGEGYGYTF. CDR3 nucleotides: TGTGCCAGCAGCCTCCCCGGGGAAGGGTATGGCTACACCTTC. This rearrangement joins TRBV3-1 (or the pseudogene TRBV3-2) to TRBJ1-2; no firm D call. Germline V gene data show CDR1 as LGHDT and CDR2 as YNNKEL (reference sequence). The CDR3 is 14 residues long. V was shortened by 4 bases and J by 5 bases, with 14 bases between the two germline ends.

The chain recombines TRBV6-5 with TRBJ2-7; no clear D. CDR1 is MNHEY and CDR2 is SVGAGI in the germline V gene. Trimming stripped 1 base from V and 0 bases from J, with 10 bases between. The CDR3 contains 15 residues. The CDR3 DNA reads TGTGCCAGCAGTTACTTCCCAGGCCCCTCCTACGAGCAGTACTTC. It is translated as CASSYFPGPSYEQYF.

This chain connects TRBV3-1 (or the pseudogene TRBV3-2) to TRBJ1-1; D gene ambiguous. Looked up from germline, CDR1 is LGHDT and CDR2 is YNNKEL (reference sequence). The V and J ends lost 3 bases and 2 bases respectively, with 7 bases between them. This CDR3 comprises 13 residues. The CDR3 DNA is TGTGCCAGCAGCCAGGTCCAAAACACTGAAGCTTTCTTT. It translates to CASSQVQNTEAFF.

J is TRBJ1-6 and V is TRBV5-1; the D is unclear. Trimming removed 4 bases at V and 2 bases at J, with 13 bases between. Germline lookup yields CDR1 SGHRS and CDR2 YFSETQ. The CDR3 contains 16 residues. The CDR3 DNA sequence: TGCGCCAGCAGCGCAGGAAGAAGCGCCTATAATTCACCCCTCCACTTT. Translating it yields CASSAGRSAYNSPLHF.

This clone was counted only a few times. V gene TRBV5-1 combines with J gene TRBJ2-1; 10 nucleotides agree with TRBD1. Germline trimming cut 4 bases from V and 6 bases from J; bases unmatched to any gene: 10. The CDR3 runs to 16 residues. The V gene's germline CDR1 is SGHRS and CDR2 YFSETQ. CDR3 sequence reads: CASSPQPGQGLNEQFF. The DNA for the CDR3 is TGCGCCAGCAGCCCCCAACCGGGACAGGGGCTCAATGAGCAGTTCTTC.

The genes are TRBV5-4 and TRBJ1-3, with unresolved D. This CDR3 comprises 15 residues. Germline CDR1 and CDR2: SGHNT and YYREEE (reference sequence). Trimming took off 4 bases at V and 0 bases at J, with 11 bases between the two ends. CDR3 in DNA: TGTGCCAGCAGCCCGACTCTCAGCTCTGGAAACACCATATATTTT. It translates to CASSPTLSSGNTIYF. Together with reference TRBV5-4 and TRBJ1-3, the CDR3 gives the full variable domain: ETGVTQSPTHLIKTRGQQVTLRCSSQSGHNTVSWYQQALGQGPQFIFQYYREEENGRGNFPPRFSGLQFPNYSSELNVNALELDDSALYLCASSPTLSSGNTIYFGEGSWLTVV.

The chain carries TRBV7-2 and TRBJ2-5; 13 bases are shared with TRBD2. The CDR3 length is 17 residues. V shed 5 bases and J 1 base; nucleotides not matched to a gene: 7. CDR1 and CDR2 (germline): SGHTA, FQGNSA. The CDR3 reads CASSPRTSGGFQETQYF. In DNA, the CDR3 is TGTGCCAGCAGCCCGCGGACTAGCGGGGGTTTCCAAGAGACCCAGTACTTC.

J is TRBJ2-7 and V is TRBV19; 9 nucleotides agree with TRBD2. Germline values: CDR1 LNHDA, CDR2 SQIVND (reference sequence). V lost 8 bases and J lost 2; bases outside the gene matches: 7. The CDR3 is 14 residues long. In DNA, the CDR3 is TGTGCCAGTGGGCAGGCTAGCGGGGCCTACGAGCAGTACTTC. It codes for CASGQASGAYEQYF.

The J gene is TRBJ1-2, the V gene TRBV11-2; 9 nucleotides align to TRBD1. Trimming removed 5 bases from V and 4 bases from J; junction bases left unmatched: 11. This CDR3 is 16 amino acids long. Germline lookup yields CDR1 SGHAT and CDR2 FQNNGV. The CDR3 DNA sequence: TGTGCCAGCAGCCCCCTTTCCAGGGACAGGGTCTATGGCTACACCTTC. It translates to CASSPLSRDRVYGYTF.

The chain links TRBV20-1 to TRBJ2-5; perhaps TRBD2 as D (5 bases). CDR1 is DFQATT, CDR2 SNEGSKA, per germline (reference sequence). V was pared by 5 bases and J by 2 bases, with 6 bases between. The CDR3 totals 11 residues. The DNA of the CDR3 is TGCAGTGCTGGGGAGCAAGAGACCCAGTACTTC. Its protein product is CSAGEQETQYF.

CDR3 DNA sequence: TGTGCCTGGAGGGGACAGGTGGAGACCTTC. Translating it yields CAWRGQVETF. The chain recombines TRBV30 with TRBJ1-2, with 8 bases fitting TRBD1. With V trimmed by 3 bases and J by 14 bases, 5 bases remained unmatched. Germline V gene data show CDR1 as GTSNPN and CDR2 as SVGIG (reference sequence). This CDR3 has 10 residues.

This clone was seen just once. The chain joins TRBV9 to TRBJ2-1, with TRBD1 identical over 9 bases. Germline CDR1 and CDR2: SGDLS and YYNGEE. The CDR3 spans 14 residues. V shed 3 bases, J shed 8 bases, and the junction held 6 bases outside the gene matches. The CDR3 sequence is CASSGYRGQDEQFF. CDR3 sequence (DNA): TGTGCCAGCAGCGGATACAGGGGGCAGGATGAGCAGTTCTTC.

The chain is built from TRBV19 and TRBJ1-4; a possible D gene is TRBD1 (6 bases). This CDR3 has 16 amino acids. Germline CDR1 reads LNHDA; CDR2 reads SQIVND (reference sequence). V lost 4 bases and J 7 bases, leaving 19 bases between the germline ends. The chain's CDR3 is CASSTGASPTREKLFF. CDR3 bases: TGTGCCAGTAGTACGGGGGCTTCCCCAACTCGTGAAAAACTGTTTTTT.

This chain uses TRBV2 with TRBJ2-5; D is perhaps TRBD1 or TRBD2 (5 bases each). CDR3 length: 14 residues. CDR1 and CDR2 from the germline V gene are SNHLY and FYNNEI. The V end was cut by 4 bases, the J end by 4 bases, with 13 bases between. The CDR3 reads CASSGTRGPETQYF. The CDR3 nucleotides read TGTGCCAGCAGTGGGACTCGGGGCCCAGAGACCCAGTACTTC.

The chain uses TRBV25-1 and TRBJ1-1; possible D gene TRBD1, 5 bases. Germline-derived CDR1 and CDR2 are MGHDK and SYGVNS. The V gene lost 6 bases and the J gene lost 8 bases, with 16 bases spanning the gap. The CDR3 consists of 13 residues. This CDR3 reads CASRGRQSEEAFF. The CDR3 region has the DNA TGTGCCAGCAGGGGTAGACAGTCCGAAGAAGCTTTCTTT.